This TCR beta chain was recovered during a study of CD8 T cells in Susac syndrome. CDR1 and CDR2 (germline): SGHDT, YYEEEE. The CDR3 covers 12 residues. RNA totalling roughly 0.45 to 1 ug underwent reverse transcription with random hexamers. TCRdb reanalysed the immunoSEQ multiplex PCR reads using MiXCR and keeps one entry per CDR3 protein. The table has 150,000 to 200,000 distinct CDR3 sequences, 95% seen once. The source material was CD8+ T cells from PBMCs. This TCR was recovered from a human donor with Susac syndrome. The chain has TRBV5-6 and TRBJ2-3; unclear D gene. The CDR3 sequence: CDLGPSTDTQYF. DNA of the CDR3: TGTGACCTGGGTCCTAGCACAGATACGCAGTATTTT.